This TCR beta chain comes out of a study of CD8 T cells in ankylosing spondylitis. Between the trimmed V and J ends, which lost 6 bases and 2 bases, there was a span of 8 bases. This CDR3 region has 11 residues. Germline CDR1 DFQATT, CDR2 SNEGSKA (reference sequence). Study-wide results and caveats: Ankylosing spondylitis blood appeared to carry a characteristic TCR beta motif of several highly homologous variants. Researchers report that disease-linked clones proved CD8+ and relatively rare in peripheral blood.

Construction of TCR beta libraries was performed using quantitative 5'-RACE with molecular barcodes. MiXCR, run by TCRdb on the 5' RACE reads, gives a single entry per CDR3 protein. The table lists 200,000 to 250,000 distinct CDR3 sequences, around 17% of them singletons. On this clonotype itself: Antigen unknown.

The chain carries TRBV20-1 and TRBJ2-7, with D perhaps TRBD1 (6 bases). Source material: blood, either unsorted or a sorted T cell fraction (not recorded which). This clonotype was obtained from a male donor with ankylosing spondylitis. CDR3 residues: CSAPGAYEQYF. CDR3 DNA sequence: TGCAGTGCCCCAGGGGCCTACGAGCAGTACTTC.